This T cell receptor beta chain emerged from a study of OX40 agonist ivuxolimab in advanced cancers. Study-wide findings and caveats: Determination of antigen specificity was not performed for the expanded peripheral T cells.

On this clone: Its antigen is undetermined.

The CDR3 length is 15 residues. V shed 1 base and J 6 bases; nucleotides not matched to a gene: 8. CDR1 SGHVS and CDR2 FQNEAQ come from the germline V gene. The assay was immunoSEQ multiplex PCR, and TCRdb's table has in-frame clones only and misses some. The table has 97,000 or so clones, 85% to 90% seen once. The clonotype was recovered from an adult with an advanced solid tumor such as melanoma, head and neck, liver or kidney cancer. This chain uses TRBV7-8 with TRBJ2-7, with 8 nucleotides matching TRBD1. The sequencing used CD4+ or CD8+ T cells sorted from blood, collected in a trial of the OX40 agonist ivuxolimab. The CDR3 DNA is TGTGCCAGCAGCTTAGATGGGTCAGGGGGCGGCGAGCAGTACTTC. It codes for CASSLDGSGGGEQYF.